These 18 T cell receptor beta chains were sequenced from one sample in a study of cytomegalovirus exposure and HLA in healthy donors. The PCR contained 60 Vbeta and 13 Jbeta primers. Clones were read by immunoSEQ multiplex PCR, and TCRdb kept only the in-frame ones, dropping some. The clone table shows roughly 31,000 clones, with the ten largest holding roughly 0.74%. Sequences were obtained from PBMCs. The receptors were sampled from a man aged 25 to 40 in good health and CMV-seronegative.

Worth noting for this clone: A read error may produce the germline difference seen at one junction end. The chain recombines TRBV5-6 with TRBJ2-7, with TRBD2 matching 7 bases. The CDR3 is made up of 11 amino acids. CDR1 and CDR2 (germline): SGHDT, YYEEEE. Here the CDR3 DNA reads TGTGCCAGCAGCTTGGGGCGGGAGTGGGACTTC. It specifies CASSLGREWDF.

The chain carries TRBV5-1 and TRBJ2-4, with TRBD1 as a possible D gene (6 bases). Trimming took 0 bases from V and 1 from J, leaving 11 bases between them. Germline CDR1 is SGHRS and CDR2 is YFSETQ. The length of the CDR3 is 16 residues. The CDR3 spells CASSLGGTGAKNIQYF. In nucleotides, the CDR3 is TGCGCCAGCAGCTTGGGAGGTACAGGGGCCAAAAACATTCAGTACTTC.

The DNA for the CDR3 is TGTGCCAGCAGCCCCTGGGGAGGTCGGGATGGGAACACTGAAGCTTTCTTT. This encodes CASSPWGGRDGNTEAFF. This sequence joins TRBV7-9 and TRBJ1-1; no clear D. CDR3 size: 17 residues. V was cut by 5 bases and J by 1 base, with 20 bases left in between. CDR1 SEHNR and CDR2 FQNEAQ come from the germline V gene (reference sequence). The whole variable domain, remainder taken from reference TRBV7-9 and TRBJ1-1, is DTGVSQNPRHKITKRGQNVTFRCDPISEHNRLYWYRQTLGQGPEFLTYFQNEAQLEKSRLLSDRFSAERPKGSFSTLEIQRTEQGDSAMYLCASSPWGGRDGNTEAFFGQGTRLTVV.

The chain links TRBV7-2 to TRBJ2-7; 8 bases map to TRBD2. Germline V gene lookup returns CDR1 SGHTA and CDR2 FQGNSA. The CDR3 has 14 amino acids. The junction had 1 base not matched to a gene; V was cut back by 0 bases and J by 3 bases. The CDR3 here is CASSLASGGYEQYF. DNA for the CDR3: TGTGCCAGCAGCTTAGCCAGCGGGGGCTACGAGCAGTACTTC.

The chain carries TRBV5-6 and TRBJ1-1; possible D gene TRBD1, 5 bases. CDR1 and CDR2 from the germline V gene are SGHDT and YYEEEE. The CDR3 sequence is 16 residues long. V lost 2 bases, J lost 7 bases, and 21 bases lay in between. CDR3 loop: CASSLLTRYGAVEAFF. In DNA form, the CDR3 reads TGTGCCAGCAGCTTATTGACCCGGTATGGGGCTGTTGAAGCTTTCTTT. Full variable domain (rest looked up from reference TRBV5-6 and TRBJ1-1): DAGVTQSPTHLIKTRGQQVTLRCSPKSGHDTVSWYQQALGQGPQFIFQYYEEEERQRGNFPDRFSGHQFPNYSSELNVNALLLGDSALYLCASSLLTRYGAVEAFFGQGTRLTVV.

The V gene is TRBV4-3, the J gene TRBJ1-5; D unclear. Trimming removed 1 base at V and 4 bases at J, with 11 bases between. Per germline, CDR1 LGHNA and CDR2 YSLEER. This CDR3 is built from 15 residues. The CDR3 region has the DNA TGCGCCAGCAGCCAAGTTGCAGGTAATAATCAGCCCCAGCATTTT. It encodes CASSQVAGNNQPQHF.

The CDR3, as DNA: TGTGCCAGCAGCCCGGACAGGGGGAATGAAAAACTGTTTTTT. Translated: CASSPDRGNEKLFF. V usage is TRBV6-8 and J usage is TRBJ1-4, with 10 bases matching TRBD1. The V and J ends lost 6 bases and 5 bases, in that order; junction bases with no gene match: 3. This CDR3 has 14 amino acids. Germline V CDR1 and CDR2: MNHGY, SAAAGT.

In DNA, the CDR3 is TGTGCCAGCAGTTGGGGCGCGACGGCCAAAAACATTCAGTACTTC. Residues: CASSWGATAKNIQYF. The chain uses TRBV6-6 and TRBJ2-4; TRBD1 might be the D (5 bases). V lost 4 bases, J lost 1 base, and 11 bases lay in between. Germline CDR1 reads MNHNY; CDR2 reads SVGAGI (reference sequence). The CDR3 has 15 amino acids.

The chain couples TRBV27 to TRBJ1-1, with D possibly being TRBD1 (6 bases). The CDR3 spans 13 residues. The V gene lost 6 bases and the J gene lost 5 bases, with 13 bases spanning the gap. The V gene's germline CDR1 is MNHEY and CDR2 SMNVEV (reference sequence). The CDR3 sequence: CASSTGTETEAFF. The CDR3 nucleotides are TGTGCCAGCAGCACAGGGACGGAGACTGAAGCTTTCTTT.

CDR3 DNA sequence: TGTGCCAGCAGTGAGGACAGGCCGGGCTACACCTTC. Amino acid sequence: CASSEDRPGYTF. The V gene is TRBV28, the J gene TRBJ1-2, with 7 bases aligning to TRBD1. The CDR3 is 12 amino acids. Trimming at V came to 5 bases and at J to 8 bases, leaving 5 bases not matched to a gene. Germline lookup yields CDR1 MDHEN and CDR2 SYDVKM.

The chain combines TRBV6-5 with TRBJ2-7; 7 bases map to TRBD2. V gave up 6 bases and J gave up 12 bases; unmatched junction bases: 17. The CDR3 sequence is 14 residues long. CDR1 is MNHEY and CDR2 is SVGAGI in the germline V gene. CDR3 sequence reads: CASSSTRLAERAYF. CDR3 bases: TGTGCCAGCAGCTCAACCCGACTAGCCGAGCGGGCGTACTTC.

The chain recombines TRBV2 with TRBJ2-4; no clear D. With 2 bases removed from V and 0 bases from J, the gap between germline ends came to 14 bases. The CDR3 runs 17 residues. Germline values: CDR1 SNHLY, CDR2 FYNNEI. The CDR3 loop is CASSEFSTLLAKNIQYF. CDR3 DNA sequence: TGTGCCAGCAGTGAATTCTCAACGCTACTAGCCAAAAACATTCAGTACTTC. The full variable domain, with the rest looked up from reference TRBV2 and TRBJ2-4, is EPEVTQTPSHQVTQMGQEVILRCVPISNHLYFYWYRQILGQKVEFLVSFYNNEISEKSEIFDDQFSVERPDGSNFTLKIRSTKLEDSAMYFCASSEFSTLLAKNIQYFGAGTRLSVL.

V is TRBV2 and J is TRBJ2-3; 8 bases align to TRBD1. This CDR3 has 13 amino acids. Trimming cost V 11 bases and J 0 bases; bases outside gene matches: 4. Germline V gene sequence: CDR1 SNHLY, CDR2 FYNNEI. The CDR3: CASDRVSTDTQYF. CDR3 DNA: TGTGCCTCGGACAGGGTGAGCACAGATACGCAGTATTTT.

This rearrangement joins TRBV28 to TRBJ1-3; D possibly corresponds to TRBD1 (5 bases). V was pared by 5 bases and J by 4 bases, with 12 bases between. The CDR3 is 14 amino acids. Germline CDR1 and CDR2: MDHEN and SYDVKM. The CDR3 loop is CASSGGGIGNTIYF. CDR3 sequence (DNA): TGTGCCAGCAGTGGGGGAGGTATCGGAAACACCATATATTTT.

V is TRBV4-3 and J is TRBJ1-1; no firm D call. V shed 3 bases and J shed 3 bases, with 11 bases lying between them. The CDR3 runs to 14 residues. From germline, CDR1 is LGHNA and CDR2 YSLEER. DNA for the CDR3: TGCGCCAGCAGCCATGCCCCCCGAGACACTGAAGCTTTCTTT. This codes for CASSHAPRDTEAFF.

The CDR3 nucleotides read TGCAGTGCTCTTTTCTACGAGCAGTACTTC. Translated: CSALFYEQYF. The chain recombines TRBV20-1 with TRBJ2-7; D not certain. The CDR3 sequence is 10 residues long. The V and J ends lost 5 bases and 3 bases respectively, with 5 bases between them. Germline CDR1 and CDR2: DFQATT and SNEGSKA (reference sequence).

The chain is built from TRBV19 and TRBJ2-5, with TRBD1 matching 9 bases. The CDR3 is made up of 14 amino acids. The germline V gene has CDR1 LNHDA and CDR2 SQIVND (reference sequence). The trim removed 7 bases at V and 4 bases at J, leaving 7 bases unmatched. CDR3 residues: CASTPGQGGETQYF. In nucleotides, the CDR3 is TGTGCCAGTACCCCGGGACAGGGAGGAGAGACCCAGTACTTC.

The chain combines TRBV10-2 with TRBJ2-7; possibly TRBD1 for D (5 bases). Germline V gives CDR1 WSHSY, CDR2 SAAADI. V lost 9 bases and J 1 base, leaving 13 bases between the germline ends. There are 13 residues in the CDR3. The DNA for the CDR3 is TGCGCCAGTAGAAGTACAGGATCCTACGAGCAGTACTTC. Protein product: CASRSTGSYEQYF.